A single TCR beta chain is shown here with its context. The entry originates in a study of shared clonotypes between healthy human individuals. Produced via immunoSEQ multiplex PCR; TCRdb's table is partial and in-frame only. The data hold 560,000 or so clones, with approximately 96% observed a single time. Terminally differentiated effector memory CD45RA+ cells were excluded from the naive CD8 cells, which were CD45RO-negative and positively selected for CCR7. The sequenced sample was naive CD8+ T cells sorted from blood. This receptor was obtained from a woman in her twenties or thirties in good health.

CDR3 amino acids: CASSSHSGVPHEQYF. In nucleotides, the CDR3 is TGTGCCAGCAGCTCGCACTCGGGAGTGCCCCACGAGCAGTACTTC. This chain links TRBV5-8 with TRBJ2-7; D might be TRBD2 (6 bases). The V and J ends lost 3 bases and 5 bases respectively, with 18 bases between them. The CDR3 covers 15 residues. CDR1 is SGHTS and CDR2 is YDEGEE in the germline V gene.